Shown below are 10 T cell receptor beta chains from a single sample sequenced in a study of blood T cell repertoires in COVID-19. TCRdb's copy holds only in-frame clones and misses some; the assay was immunoSEQ multiplex PCR. The sample includes about 21,000 clones, almost 85% of them seen just once. The sequenced sample consisted of peripheral blood. Every receptor here comes from a middle-aged man with acute or convalescent COVID-19.

The rearrangement uses TRBV5-1 and TRBJ1-1, with TRBD1 matching 7 bases. CDR1 and CDR2 (germline): SGHRS, YFSETQ. This CDR3 region has 14 residues. V was clipped by 4 bases and J by 4 bases; unmatched bases: 7. CDR3 in amino acids: CASSKQGKRTEAFF. As DNA, the CDR3 is TGCGCCAGCAGCAAACAGGGGAAACGCACTGAAGCTTTCTTT.

This rearrangement joins TRBV29-1 to TRBJ2-4; D not certain. Between the trimmed V and J ends, which lost 2 bases and 8 bases, there was a span of 4 bases. Germline assignment: CDR1 SQVTM and CDR2 ANQGSEA. The CDR3 spans 10 residues. Written as DNA, the CDR3 is TGCAGCGTTGAATCGGACATTCAGTACTTC. This codes for CSVESDIQYF. The full variable domain, completed using reference TRBV29-1 and TRBJ2-4, is SAVISQKPSRDICQRGTSLTIQCQVDSQVTMMFWYRQQPGQSLTLIATANQGSEATYESGFVIDKFPISRPNLTFSTLTVSNMSPEDSSIYLCSVESDIQYFGAGTRLSVL.

Notes on this clone: A junction boundary mismatches the germline segment, possibly from a read error. This rearrangement joins TRBV20-1 to TRBJ1-2; tentative D call: TRBD1 (5 bases). CDR1 is DFQATT, CDR2 SNEGSKA, per germline (reference sequence). This CDR3 contains 11 residues. Here the CDR3 DNA reads TGCAGTGCTAGTCCTGGGGCAGGCCACTCATTC. Its translation: CSASPGAGHSF.

This clone is labeled medium-sized. The CDR3: CAISESTGNTEAFF. CDR3 DNA sequence: TGTGCCATCAGTGAGTCAACGGGGAACACTGAAGCTTTCTTT. The chain employs TRBV10-3 and TRBJ1-1, with no clear D. V was pared by 0 bases and J by 1 base, with 6 bases between. Per germline, CDR1 ENHRY and CDR2 SYGVKD. This CDR3 has 14 residues.

The chain couples TRBV3-1 (or the pseudogene TRBV3-2) to TRBJ2-1; possibly TRBD2 for D (5 bases). Germline-derived CDR1 and CDR2 are LGHDT and YNNKEL (reference sequence). V was trimmed by 6 bases and J by 0 bases, leaving 6 bases between them. CDR3 length: 13 residues. CDR3 nucleotide sequence: TGTGCCAGCAGGGACTCCTCCTACAATGAGCAGTTCTTC. Translation gives CASRDSSYNEQFF.

The chain carries TRBV4-2 and TRBJ1-1; no reliable D call. In germline, CDR1 is LGHNA, CDR2 YNFKEQ. This CDR3 contains 14 residues. The V gene lost 5 bases and the J gene lost 0 bases, with 10 bases spanning the gap. In DNA form, the CDR3 reads TGTGCCAGCAGCGGGCGACAAATGAACACTGAAGCTTTCTTT. It encodes CASSGRQMNTEAFF.

The chain carries TRBV10-3 and TRBJ1-1; 7 bases map to TRBD1. Looked up from germline, CDR1 is ENHRY and CDR2 is SYGVKD. This CDR3 region has 14 residues. V lost 4 bases to trimming and J lost 8 bases; unmatched junction nucleotides: 10. The CDR3 bases are TGTGCCATCAGTGGGGCAGGGGGTCAATCCGAAGCTTTCTTT. Translated: CAISGAGGQSEAFF.

This chain links TRBV5-1 with TRBJ2-7; 9 nucleotides line up with TRBD1. Unmatched junction bases numbered 15, after V lost 4 bases and J lost 1 base. The germline V gene encodes CDR1 SGHRS and CDR2 YFSETQ. CDR3 length: 18 amino acids. The CDR3 sequence: CASSPRDPGQGTSYEQYF. CDR3 bases: TGCGCCAGCAGCCCAAGGGATCCGGGACAGGGAACTTCCTACGAGCAGTACTTC.

The chain uses TRBV24-1 and TRBJ1-1; the match to TRBD1 covers 9 bases. The J segment lost 0 bases and the V segment lost 5 bases, leaving 9 bases of the junction unmatched. Germline V gene lookup returns CDR1 KGHDR and CDR2 SFDVKD. This CDR3 region has 17 residues. CDR3 residues: CATSVCGQGNLNTEAFF. In DNA form, the CDR3 reads TGTGCCACCAGTGTATGCGGACAGGGGAATTTGAACACTGAAGCTTTCTTT.

J is TRBJ2-7 and V is TRBV4-1, with D maybe TRBD1 (6 bases). The CDR3 length is 14 residues. The germline gives CDR1 MGHRA, CDR2 YSYEKL. Deletions cut 1 base from V and 3 bases from J, with 10 bases between. The CDR3 nucleotides read TGCGCCAGCAGCCAAGGGGGGCAGGGCTACGAGCAGTACTTC. Its translation is CASSQGGQGYEQYF.